This T cell receptor beta chain was found in a study of patients and donors after allogeneic stem cell transplantation. TCRdb redid the calling of the RT-PCR reads with MiXCR, one entry per CDR3 protein. The sample consists of approximately 160,000 distinct CDR3 sequences, roughly 30% of them appearing once. The CDR3 has 14 amino acids. Trimming cost V 6 bases and J 1 base; bases outside gene matches: 4. CDR1 and CDR2 from the germline V gene are MNHNY and SVGAGI (reference sequence). The source of this sequence is a human donor who was either an allogeneic HSCT recipient or a stem cell or donor lymphocyte infusion donor (not recorded which). It is not recorded whose cells these are; they may come from a transplant donor. This chain links TRBV6-6 with TRBJ2-5; 8 positions match TRBD1. The sequenced sample was blood, either unsorted or a sorted T cell fraction (not recorded which). The CDR3 loop is CASRRTGSQETQYF. The CDR3 DNA reads as TGTGCCAGCAGAAGGACAGGGAGCCAAGAGACCCAGTACTTC.